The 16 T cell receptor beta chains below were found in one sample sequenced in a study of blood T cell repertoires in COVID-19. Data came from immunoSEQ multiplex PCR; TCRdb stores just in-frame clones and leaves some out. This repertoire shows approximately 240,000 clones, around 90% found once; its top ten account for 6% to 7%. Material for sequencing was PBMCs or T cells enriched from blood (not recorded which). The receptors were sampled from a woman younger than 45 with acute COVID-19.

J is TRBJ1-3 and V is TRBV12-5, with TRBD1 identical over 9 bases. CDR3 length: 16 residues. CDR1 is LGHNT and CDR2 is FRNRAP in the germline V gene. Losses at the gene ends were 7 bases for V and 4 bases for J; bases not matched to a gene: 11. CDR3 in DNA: TGTGCTAGTGTCGATGCTACAGGGGGCAGAGGAAACACCATATATTTT. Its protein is CASVDATGGRGNTIYF. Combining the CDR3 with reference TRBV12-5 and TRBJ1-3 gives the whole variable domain DARVTQTPRHKVTEMGQEVTMRCQPILGHNTVFWYRQTMMQGLELLAYFRNRAPLDDSGMPKDRFSAEMPDATLATLKIQPSEPRDSAVYFCASVDATGGRGNTIYFGEGSWLTVV.

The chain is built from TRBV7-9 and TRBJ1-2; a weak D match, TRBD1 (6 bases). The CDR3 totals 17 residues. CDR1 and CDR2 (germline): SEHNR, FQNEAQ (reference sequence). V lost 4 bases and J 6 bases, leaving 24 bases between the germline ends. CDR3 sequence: CASSSPQGKAILDGYTF. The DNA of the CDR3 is TGTGCCAGCAGCTCGCCCCAGGGGAAGGCGATATTGGATGGCTACACCTTC.

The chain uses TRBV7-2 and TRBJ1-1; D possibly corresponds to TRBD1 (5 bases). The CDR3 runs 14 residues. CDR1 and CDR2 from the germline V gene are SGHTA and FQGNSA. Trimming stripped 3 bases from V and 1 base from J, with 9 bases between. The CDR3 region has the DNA TGTGCCAGCAGCTTCACCACAGGGAACACTGAAGCTTTCTTT. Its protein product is CASSFTTGNTEAFF. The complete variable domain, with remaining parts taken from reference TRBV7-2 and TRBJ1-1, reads GAGVSQSPSNKVTEKGKDVELRCDPISGHTALYWYRQSLGQGLEFLIYFQGNSAPDKSGLPSDRFSAERTGGSVSTLTIQRTQQEDSAVYLCASSFTTGNTEAFFGQGTRLTVV.

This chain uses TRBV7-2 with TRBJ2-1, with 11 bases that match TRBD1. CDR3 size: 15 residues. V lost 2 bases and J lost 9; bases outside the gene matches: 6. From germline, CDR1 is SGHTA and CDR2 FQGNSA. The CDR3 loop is CASSLLRTGGSEQFF. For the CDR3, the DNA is TGTGCCAGCAGCTTATTACGGACAGGGGGCTCTGAGCAGTTCTTC.

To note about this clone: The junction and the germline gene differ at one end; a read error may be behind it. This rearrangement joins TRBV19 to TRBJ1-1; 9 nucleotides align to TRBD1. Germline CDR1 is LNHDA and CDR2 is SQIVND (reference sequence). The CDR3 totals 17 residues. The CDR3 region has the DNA TGTGCCAGTACTATAGGGACAGGGCCCCCTGGGAACACTGAAGCTTTCTTT. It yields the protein CASTIGTGPPGNTEAFF.

The CDR3 is CASSQDPQAPVDEQFF. The CDR3 nucleotides read TGCGCCAGCAGCCAAGATCCCCAGGCACCCGTCGATGAGCAGTTCTTC. The rearrangement links TRBV4-1 to TRBJ2-1; D remains unclear. With 0 bases removed from V and 8 bases from J, the gap between germline ends came to 17 bases. CDR3 length: 16 residues. Germline CDR1 MGHRA, CDR2 YSYEKL.

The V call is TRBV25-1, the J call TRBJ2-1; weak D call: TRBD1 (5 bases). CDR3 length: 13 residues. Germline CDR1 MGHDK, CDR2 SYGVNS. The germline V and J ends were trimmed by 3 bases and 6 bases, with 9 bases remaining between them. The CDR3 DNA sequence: TGTGCCAGCAGTGACAGGGTCACCAATGAGCAGTTCTTC. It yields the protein CASSDRVTNEQFF.

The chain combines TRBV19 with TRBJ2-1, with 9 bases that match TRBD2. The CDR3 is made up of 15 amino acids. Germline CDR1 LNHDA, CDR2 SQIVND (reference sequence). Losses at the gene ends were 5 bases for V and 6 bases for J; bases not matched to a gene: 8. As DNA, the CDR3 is TGTGCCAGTAGTCCCGCGGGGGGGGGCCGCAATGAGCAGTTCTTC. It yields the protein CASSPAGGGRNEQFF.

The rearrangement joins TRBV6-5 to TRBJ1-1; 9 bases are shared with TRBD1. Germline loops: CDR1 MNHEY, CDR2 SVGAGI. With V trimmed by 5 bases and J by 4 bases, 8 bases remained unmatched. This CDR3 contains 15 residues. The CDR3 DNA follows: TGTGCCAGCAGTCTACAGGGGGCTCTGAGCACTGAAGCTTTCTTT. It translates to CASSLQGALSTEAFF.

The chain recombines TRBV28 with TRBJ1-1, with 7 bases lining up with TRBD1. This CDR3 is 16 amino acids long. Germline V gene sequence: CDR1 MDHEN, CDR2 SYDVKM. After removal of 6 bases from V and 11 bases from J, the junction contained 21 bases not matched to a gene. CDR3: CASRSSSGRGDVDAFF. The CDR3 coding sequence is TGTGCCAGCAGGTCCAGTAGTGGCAGGGGGGATGTTGATGCTTTCTTT.

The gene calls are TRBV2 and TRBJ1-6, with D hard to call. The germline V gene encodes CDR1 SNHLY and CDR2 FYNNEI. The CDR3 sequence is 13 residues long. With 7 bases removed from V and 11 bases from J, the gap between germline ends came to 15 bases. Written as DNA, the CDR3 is TGTGCCAGCATCGAGGTGGGAGGCCCACCCCTCCACTTT. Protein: CASIEVGGPPLHF.

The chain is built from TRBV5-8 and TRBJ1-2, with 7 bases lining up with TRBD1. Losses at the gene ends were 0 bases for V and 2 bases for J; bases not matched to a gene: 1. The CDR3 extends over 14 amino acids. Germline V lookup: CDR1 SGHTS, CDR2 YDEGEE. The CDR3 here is CASSLGQGNYGYTF. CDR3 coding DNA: TGTGCCAGCAGCTTGGGACAGGGCAACTATGGCTACACCTTC. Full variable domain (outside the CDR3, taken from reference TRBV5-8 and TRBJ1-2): EAGVTQSPTHLIKTRGQQATLRCSPISGHTSVYWYQQALGLGLQFLLWYDEGEERNRGNFPPRFSGRQFPNYSSELNVNALELEDSALYLCASSLGQGNYGYTFGSGTRLTVV.

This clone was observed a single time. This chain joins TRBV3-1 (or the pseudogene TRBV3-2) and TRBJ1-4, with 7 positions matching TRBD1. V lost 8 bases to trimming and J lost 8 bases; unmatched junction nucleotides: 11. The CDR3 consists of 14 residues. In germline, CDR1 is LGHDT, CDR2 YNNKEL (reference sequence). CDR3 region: CASQKGAGREKLFF. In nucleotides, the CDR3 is TGTGCCAGCCAAAAGGGGGCCGGTCGGGAAAAACTGTTTTTT.

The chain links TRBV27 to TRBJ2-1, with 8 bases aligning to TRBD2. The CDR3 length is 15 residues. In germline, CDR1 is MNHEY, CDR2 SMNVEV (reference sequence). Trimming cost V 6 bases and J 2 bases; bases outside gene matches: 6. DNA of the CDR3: TGTGCCAGCAGCCATACTAGCGGCACCTACAATGAGCAGTTCTTC. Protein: CASSHTSGTYNEQFF.

The DNA of the CDR3 is TGTGCCAGCAGTGAAAAGGGACTAGCGGGTACAGATACGCAGTATTTT. Amino acids: CASSEKGLAGTDTQYF. The chain is built from TRBV2 and TRBJ2-3; 12 nucleotides line up with TRBD2. The CDR3 totals 16 residues. The germline V gene has CDR1 SNHLY and CDR2 FYNNEI. The J segment lost 3 bases and the V segment lost 2 bases, leaving 3 bases of the junction unmatched.

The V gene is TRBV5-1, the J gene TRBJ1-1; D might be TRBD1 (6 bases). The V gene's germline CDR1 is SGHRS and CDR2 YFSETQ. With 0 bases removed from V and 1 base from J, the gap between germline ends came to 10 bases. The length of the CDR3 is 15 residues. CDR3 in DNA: TGCGCCAGCAGCTTGGGGGGGACAACGAACACTGAAGCTTTCTTT. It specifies CASSLGGTTNTEAFF.